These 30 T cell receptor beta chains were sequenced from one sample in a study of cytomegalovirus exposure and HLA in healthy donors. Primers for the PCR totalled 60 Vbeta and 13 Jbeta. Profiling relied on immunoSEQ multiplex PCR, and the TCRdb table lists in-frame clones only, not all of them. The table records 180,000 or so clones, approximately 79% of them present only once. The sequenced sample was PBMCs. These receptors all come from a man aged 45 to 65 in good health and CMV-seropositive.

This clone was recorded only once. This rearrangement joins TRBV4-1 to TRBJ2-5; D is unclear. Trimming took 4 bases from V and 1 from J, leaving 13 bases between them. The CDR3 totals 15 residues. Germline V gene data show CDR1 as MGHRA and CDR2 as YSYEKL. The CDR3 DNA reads TGCGCCAGCAGCCGCGCGTTACTCCTCCAAGAGACCCAGTACTTC. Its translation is CASSRALLLQETQYF.

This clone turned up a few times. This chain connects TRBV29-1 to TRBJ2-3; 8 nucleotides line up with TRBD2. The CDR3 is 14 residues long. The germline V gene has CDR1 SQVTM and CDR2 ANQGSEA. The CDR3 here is CTFSRGGQADTQYF. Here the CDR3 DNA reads TGCACCTTCTCCCGCGGGGGGCAGGCAGATACGCAGTATTTT.

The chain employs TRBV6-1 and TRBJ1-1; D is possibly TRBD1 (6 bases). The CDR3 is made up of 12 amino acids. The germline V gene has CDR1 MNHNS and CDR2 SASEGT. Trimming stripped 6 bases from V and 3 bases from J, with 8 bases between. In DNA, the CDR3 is TGTGCCAGCAGCCAGGGGTACACTGAAGCTTTCTTT. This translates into CASSQGYTEAFF.

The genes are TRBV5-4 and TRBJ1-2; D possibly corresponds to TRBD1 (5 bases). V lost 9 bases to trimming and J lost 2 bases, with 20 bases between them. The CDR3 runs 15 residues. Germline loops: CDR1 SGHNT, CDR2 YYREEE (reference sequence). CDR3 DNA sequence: TGTGCCACCTCTCGAGACAGAGGCATAAACTATGGCTACACCTTC. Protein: CATSRDRGINYGYTF.

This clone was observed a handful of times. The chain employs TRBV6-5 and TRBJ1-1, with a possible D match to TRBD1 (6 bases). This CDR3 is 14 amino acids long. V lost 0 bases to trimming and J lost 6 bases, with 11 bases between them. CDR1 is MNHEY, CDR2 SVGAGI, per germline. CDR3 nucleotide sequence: TGTGCCAGCAGTTACTCAGAACAGGGTGCTGAAGCTTTCTTT. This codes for CASSYSEQGAEAFF.

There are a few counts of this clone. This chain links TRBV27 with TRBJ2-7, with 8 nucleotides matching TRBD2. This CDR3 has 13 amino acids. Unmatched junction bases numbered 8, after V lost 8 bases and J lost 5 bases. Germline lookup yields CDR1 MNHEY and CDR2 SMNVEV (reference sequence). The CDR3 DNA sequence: TGTGCCAGCTCGGGAGGGGGGAGCCACGAGCAGTACGTC. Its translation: CASSGGGSHEQYV.

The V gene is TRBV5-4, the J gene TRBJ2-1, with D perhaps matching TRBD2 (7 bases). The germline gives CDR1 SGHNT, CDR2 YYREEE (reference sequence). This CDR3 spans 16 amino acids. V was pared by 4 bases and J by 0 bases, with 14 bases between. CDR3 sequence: CASSRGGDSSYNEQFF. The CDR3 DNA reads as TGTGCCAGCAGCCGAGGGGGGGATAGCTCCTACAATGAGCAGTTCTTC.

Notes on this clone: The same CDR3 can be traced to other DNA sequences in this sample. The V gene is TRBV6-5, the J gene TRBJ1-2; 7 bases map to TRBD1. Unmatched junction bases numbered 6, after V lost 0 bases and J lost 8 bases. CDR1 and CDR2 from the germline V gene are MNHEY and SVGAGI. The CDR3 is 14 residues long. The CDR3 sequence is CASSYSTGPGGYTF. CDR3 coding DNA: TGTGCCAGCAGTTACTCGACAGGGCCGGGAGGCTACACCTTC.

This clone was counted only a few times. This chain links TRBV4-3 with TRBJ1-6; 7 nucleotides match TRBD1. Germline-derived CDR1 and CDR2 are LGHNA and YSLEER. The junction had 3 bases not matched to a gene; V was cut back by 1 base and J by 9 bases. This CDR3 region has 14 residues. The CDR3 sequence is CASSQAGGSSPLHF. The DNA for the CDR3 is TGCGCCAGCAGCCAAGCAGGGGGATCTTCACCCCTCCACTTT.

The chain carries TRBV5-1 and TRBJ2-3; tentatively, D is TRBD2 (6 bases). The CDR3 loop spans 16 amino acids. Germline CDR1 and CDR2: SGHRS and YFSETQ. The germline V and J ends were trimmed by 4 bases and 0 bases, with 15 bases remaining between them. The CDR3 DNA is TGCGCCAGCAGCCGTGGGGGTAGCGGCAGCACAGATACGCAGTATTTT. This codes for CASSRGGSGSTDTQYF.

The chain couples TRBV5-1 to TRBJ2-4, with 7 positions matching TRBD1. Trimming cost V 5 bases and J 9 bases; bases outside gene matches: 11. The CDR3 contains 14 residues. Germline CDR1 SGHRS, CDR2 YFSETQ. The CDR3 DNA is TGCGCCAGCAGACCGGGGAACAGGGGCATCATTCAGTACTTC. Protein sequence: CASRPGNRGIIQYF.

CDR3 loop: CASSIRQGANGYTF. The DNA of the CDR3 is TGTGCCAGTAGTATTAGACAGGGGGCAAATGGCTACACCTTC. This chain uses TRBV19 with TRBJ1-2; 10 positions agree with TRBD1. This CDR3 is built from 14 residues. The V gene's germline CDR1 is LNHDA and CDR2 SQIVND (reference sequence). The V segment lost 3 bases and the J segment 6 bases; nucleotides outside the gene matches: 4.

CDR3 nucleotide sequence: TGTGCCAGCAGCCCCCCGGGGGGACTAGCCAAAAACATTCAGTACTTC. As protein: CASSPPGGLAKNIQYF. The chain combines TRBV11-2 with TRBJ2-4; 7 bases line up with TRBD2. The trim removed 5 bases at V and 0 bases at J, leaving 7 bases unmatched. The germline gives CDR1 SGHAT, CDR2 FQNNGV. The CDR3 has 16 amino acids.

Written as DNA, the CDR3 is TGTGCCAGCAGTGGACTAGCGGGTTGGGGAGAGACCCAGTACTTC. Amino acids: CASSGLAGWGETQYF. The chain carries TRBV2 and TRBJ2-5; 10 bases are a match to TRBD2. This CDR3 is 15 amino acids long. With 4 bases clipped from V and 4 bases from J, the junction kept 6 bases outside the gene matches. Per germline, CDR1 SNHLY and CDR2 FYNNEI.

The CDR3: CASGTGGLTLYEQYV. The CDR3, as DNA: TGTGCCAGTGGGACAGGGGGCTTAACTTTATACGAGCAGTACGTC. This chain joins TRBV2 and TRBJ2-7, with TRBD1 matching over 12 bases. The ends lost 9 bases at V and 4 bases at J; junction bases unmatched: 10. The CDR3 is 15 residues long. Germline V gene sequence: CDR1 SNHLY, CDR2 FYNNEI.

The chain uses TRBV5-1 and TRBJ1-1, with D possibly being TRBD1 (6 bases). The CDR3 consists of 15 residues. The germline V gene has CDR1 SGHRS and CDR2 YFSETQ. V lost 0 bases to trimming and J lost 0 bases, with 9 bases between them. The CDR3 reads CASSLDRVLNTEAFF. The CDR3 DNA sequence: TGCGCCAGCAGCTTGGACAGGGTTCTGAACACTGAAGCTTTCTTT.

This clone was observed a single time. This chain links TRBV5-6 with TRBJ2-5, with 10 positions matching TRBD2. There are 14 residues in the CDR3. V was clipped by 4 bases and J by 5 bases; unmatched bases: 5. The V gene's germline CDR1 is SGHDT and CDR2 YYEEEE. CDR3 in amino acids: CASSLGTSAETQYF. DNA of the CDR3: TGTGCCAGCAGCCTTGGGACTAGCGCCGAGACCCAGTACTTC.

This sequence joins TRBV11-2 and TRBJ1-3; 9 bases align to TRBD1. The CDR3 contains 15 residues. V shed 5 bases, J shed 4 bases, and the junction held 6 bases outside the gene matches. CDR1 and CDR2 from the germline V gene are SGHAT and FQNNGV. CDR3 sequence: CASSQPGTGGNTIYF. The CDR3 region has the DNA TGTGCCAGCAGCCAACCCGGGACAGGGGGAAACACCATATATTTT.

The DNA for the CDR3 is TGTGCCAGCAGCTTTTTTTCTGGGAGCGCCGGGGAGCTGTTTTTT. Translation: CASSFFSGSAGELFF. The chain couples TRBV7-2 to TRBJ2-2, with D possibly matching TRBD2 (5 bases). The CDR3 is 15 residues long. Germline V gene data show CDR1 as SGHTA and CDR2 as FQGNSA. The V end lost 3 bases, the J end lost 6 bases, and 14 bases lay between the germline ends.

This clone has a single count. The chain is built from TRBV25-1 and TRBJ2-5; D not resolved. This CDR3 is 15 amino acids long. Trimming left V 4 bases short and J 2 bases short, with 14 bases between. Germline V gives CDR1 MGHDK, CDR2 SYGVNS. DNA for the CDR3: TGTGCCAGCAGTGCCAGACACCAACCTCAAGAGACCCAGTACTTC. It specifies CASSARHQPQETQYF. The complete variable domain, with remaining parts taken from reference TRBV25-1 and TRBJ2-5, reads EADIYQTPRYLVIGTGKKITLECSQTMGHDKMYWYQQDPGMELHLIHYSYGVNSTEKGDLSSESTVSRIRTEHFPLTLESARPSHTSQYLCASSARHQPQETQYFGPGTRLLVL.

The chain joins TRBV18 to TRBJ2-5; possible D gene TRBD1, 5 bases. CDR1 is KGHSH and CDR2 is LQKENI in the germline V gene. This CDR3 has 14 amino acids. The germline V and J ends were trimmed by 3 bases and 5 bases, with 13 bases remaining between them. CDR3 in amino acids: CASSPRALRETQYF. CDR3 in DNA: TGTGCCAGCTCACCCAGGGCCTTAAGGGAGACCCAGTACTTC.

The CDR3 DNA is TGTGCCAGCAGTCCCCTCCTCTCTGGGGCCAACGTCCTGACTTTC. Protein product: CASSPLLSGANVLTF. This rearrangement joins TRBV5-6 to TRBJ2-6; D gene uncertain. In germline, CDR1 is SGHDT, CDR2 YYEEEE. The CDR3 covers 15 residues. V lost 5 bases and J 0 bases, leaving 9 bases between the germline ends.

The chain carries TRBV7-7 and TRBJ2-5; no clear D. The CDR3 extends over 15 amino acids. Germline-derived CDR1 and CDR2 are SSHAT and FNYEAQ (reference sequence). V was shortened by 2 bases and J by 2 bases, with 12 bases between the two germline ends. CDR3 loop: CASSLRSAGQETQYF. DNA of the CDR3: TGTGCCAGCAGCTTACGGTCGGCAGGACAAGAGACCCAGTACTTC.

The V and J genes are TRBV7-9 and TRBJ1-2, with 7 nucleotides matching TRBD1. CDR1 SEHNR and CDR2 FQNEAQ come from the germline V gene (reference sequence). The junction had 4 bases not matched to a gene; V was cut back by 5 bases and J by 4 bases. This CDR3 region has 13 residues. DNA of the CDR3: TGTGCCAGCAGCCTGACAGGGTTCTATGGCTACACCTTC. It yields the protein CASSLTGFYGYTF.

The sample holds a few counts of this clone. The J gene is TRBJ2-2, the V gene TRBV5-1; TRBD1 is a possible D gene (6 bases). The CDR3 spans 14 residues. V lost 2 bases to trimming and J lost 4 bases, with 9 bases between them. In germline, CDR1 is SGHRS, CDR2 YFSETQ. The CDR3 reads CASSLEQGTGELFF. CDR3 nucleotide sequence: TGCGCCAGCAGCTTAGAACAGGGCACCGGGGAGCTGTTTTTT.

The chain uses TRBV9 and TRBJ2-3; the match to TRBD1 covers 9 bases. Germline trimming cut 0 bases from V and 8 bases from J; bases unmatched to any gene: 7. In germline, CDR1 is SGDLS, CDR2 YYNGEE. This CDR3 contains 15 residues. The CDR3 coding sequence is TGTGCCAGCAGCGTAGATTTGGGGACAGGGACTACGCAGTATTTT. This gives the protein CASSVDLGTGTTQYF.

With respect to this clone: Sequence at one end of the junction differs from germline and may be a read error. CDR3 in amino acids: CASSPRRLADEETQYF. The CDR3 bases are TGTGCCAGCAGCCCAAGGAGACTAGCGGATGAAGAAACCCAGTACTTC. The V gene is TRBV9, the J gene TRBJ2-5, with TRBD2 matching 9 bases. Germline CDR1 SGDLS, CDR2 YYNGEE. CDR3 length: 16 amino acids.

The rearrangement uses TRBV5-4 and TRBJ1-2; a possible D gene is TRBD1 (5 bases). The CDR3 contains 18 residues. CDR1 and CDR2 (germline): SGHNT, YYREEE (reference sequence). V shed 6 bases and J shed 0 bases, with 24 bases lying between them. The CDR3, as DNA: TGTGCCAGCACCCCACGGAGGGGCAGGGCCACCGCTAACTATGGCTACACCTTC. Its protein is CASTPRRGRATANYGYTF.

CDR3: CASSLTFWDTQYF. CDR3 sequence (DNA): TGTGCCAGCAGCCTTACTTTCTGGGATACGCAGTATTTT. This chain links TRBV14 with TRBJ2-3; D call uncertain. V shed 4 bases and J shed 6 bases, with 11 bases lying between them. Germline CDR1 SGHDN, CDR2 FVKESK. This CDR3 contains 13 residues.

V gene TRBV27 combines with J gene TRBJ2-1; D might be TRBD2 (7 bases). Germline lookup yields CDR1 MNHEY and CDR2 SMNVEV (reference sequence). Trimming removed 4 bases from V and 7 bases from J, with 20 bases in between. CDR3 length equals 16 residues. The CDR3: CASSWGGLGSLNEQFF. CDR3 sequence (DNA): TGTGCCAGCAGTTGGGGGGGCCTAGGGTCGCTAAATGAGCAGTTCTTC.